One sample yielded the 23 T cell receptor beta chains listed below, sequenced in a study of human T cells and chemical hapten exposure. TCRdb analysed the RACE reads with MiXCR anew, one entry per CDR3 protein. The repertoire holds approximately 110,000 distinct CDR3 sequences, with 11% as singletons. Specified time point: patch test 1, 2 weeks after DPC sensitization. As for treatment: therapeutic diphenylcyclopropenone sensitization with weekly scalp DPC. The input for sequencing was whole blood, taken in connection with sensitization to the hapten diphenylcyclopropenone (DPC). The receptors were gathered from a woman between 35 and 50 years old with alopecia areata. Some clones in this sample may be carry-over from other donors' samples.

This clonotype was detected many times. This chain uses TRBV28 with TRBJ2-5; the D is unclear. Germline assignment: CDR1 MDHEN and CDR2 SYDVKM. The CDR3 length is 15 residues. The V end lost 6 bases, the J end lost 0 bases, and 14 bases lay between the germline ends. CDR3 in amino acids: CASRPPGWYQETQYF. The DNA for the CDR3 is TGTGCCAGCAGACCCCCCGGGTGGTACCAAGAGACCCAGTACTTC.

The chain employs TRBV6-2 or TRBV6-3 and TRBJ2-1; the D is unclear. The CDR3 runs 14 residues. The germline V and J ends were trimmed by 4 bases and 8 bases, with 15 bases remaining between them. Germline values: CDR1 MNHEY, CDR2 SVGEGT. DNA of the CDR3: TGTGCCAGCAGTTCCCGGAGTGGCTCGGATGAGCAGTTCTTC. Protein: CASSSRSGSDEQFF.

This clonotype was seen a handful of times. This rearrangement joins TRBV7-2 to TRBJ2-7; TRBD2 aligns across 8 bases. Germline CDR1 and CDR2: SGHTA and FQGNSA. J gave up 6 bases and V 4 bases, and 8 bases lay outside the gene matches. This CDR3 has 14 amino acids. The chain's CDR3 is CASSSPGTRPEQYF. The DNA for the CDR3 is TGTGCCAGCAGCTCACCCGGGACTAGGCCCGAGCAGTACTTC.

On this clonotype itself: The conserved final phenylalanine or tryptophan is absent from the CDR3, which likely points to a read error. The J gene is TRBJ2-1, the V gene TRBV6-2 or TRBV6-3; 10 bases match TRBD2. In germline, CDR1 is MNHEY, CDR2 SVGEGT. J was trimmed by 10 bases and V by 2 bases; bases with no gene match: 8. The CDR3 totals 15 residues. The CDR3 spells CASSYGASGSREQFL. CDR3 DNA: TGTGCCAGCAGTTACGGGGCTAGCGGGAGCCGGGAGCAGTTCCTC.

In this sample, this clonotype turned up a few times. CDR3 loop: CASSQITVTDTQYF. DNA for the CDR3: TGTGCCAGCAGCCAAATCACCGTCACAGATACGCAGTATTTT. The rearrangement uses TRBV5-6 and TRBJ2-3, with D unresolved. CDR1 and CDR2 from the germline V gene are SGHDT and YYEEEE. V lost 4 bases and J 2 bases, leaving 11 bases between the germline ends. The CDR3 is 14 amino acids.

This clonotype occurred a few times. The chain is built from TRBV29-1 and TRBJ1-1; D is uncertain. The V gene's germline CDR1 is SQVTM and CDR2 ANQGSEA. The CDR3 length is 14 residues. Trimming left V 7 bases short and J 4 bases short, with 19 bases between. The CDR3 spells CSGGLASRATEAFF. The CDR3 DNA sequence: TGCAGCGGGGGTTTGGCCAGCCGGGCCACTGAAGCTTTCTTT.

This chain links TRBV10-1 with TRBJ2-3, with 8 bases fitting TRBD2. Trimming removed 0 bases from V and 2 bases from J; junction bases left unmatched: 7. CDR3 length: 17 amino acids. In germline, CDR1 is WNHNN, CDR2 SYGVQD (reference sequence). Here the CDR3 reads CASSESGSGTYTDTQYF. The CDR3 region has the DNA TGCGCCAGCAGTGAGTCGGGTAGCGGGACCTACACAGATACGCAGTATTTT.

The rearrangement uses TRBV20-1 and TRBJ1-5; 10 bases align to TRBD1. From germline, CDR1 is DFQATT and CDR2 SNEGSKA (reference sequence). V was clipped by 3 bases and J by 5 bases; unmatched bases: 10. The CDR3 loop spans 16 amino acids. CDR3 protein: CSASEGQGWSDQPQHF. The CDR3 DNA follows: TGCAGTGCTAGTGAGGGACAGGGGTGGTCGGATCAGCCCCAGCATTTT.

This clonotype has ten or more counts. The CDR3: CASSYSLASGIYNEQFF. The CDR3 DNA reads TGTGCCAGCAGTTACTCTCTTGCTAGCGGGATTTACAATGAGCAGTTCTTC. The chain carries TRBV6-2 or TRBV6-3 and TRBJ2-1; 9 positions match TRBD2. With 0 bases clipped from V and 4 bases from J, the junction kept 7 bases outside the gene matches. The CDR3 totals 17 residues. Germline V gene sequence: CDR1 MNHEY, CDR2 SVGEGT.

This clonotype was seen only a few times. J is TRBJ2-5 and V is TRBV29-1, with 9 nucleotides matching TRBD1. There are 12 residues in the CDR3. Germline CDR1 is SQVTM and CDR2 is ANQGSEA. Trimming cost V 4 bases and J 5 bases; bases outside gene matches: 2. DNA for the CDR3: TGCAGCGTTGGAGGGACAGGGGAGACCCAGTACTTC. As protein: CSVGGTGETQYF.

The table lists this clonotype with a few counts. The junction does not match germline at one end; this may be a read error. The chain joins TRBV15 to TRBJ2-3, with D tentatively TRBD2 (6 bases). This CDR3 region has 15 residues. Germline V lookup: CDR1 LNHNV, CDR2 YYDKDF (reference sequence). The CDR3, as DNA: TGTGCCACCAGCAGAGAGGCGGGAAGCACAGATGCGCAGTGTTTT. Translated, it gives CATSREAGSTDAQCF.

The sample holds a few counts of this clonotype. The rearrangement links TRBV7-2 to TRBJ2-7, with TRBD1 as a possible D gene (6 bases). Between the trimmed V and J ends, which lost 3 bases and 2 bases, there was a span of 14 bases. This CDR3 has 15 amino acids. Germline V lookup: CDR1 SGHTA, CDR2 FQGNSA. CDR3 protein: CASSLRGIAAYEQYF. Here the CDR3 DNA reads TGTGCCAGCAGCTTGAGGGGGATCGCTGCCTACGAGCAGTACTTC.

This clonotype was detected many times. The chain links TRBV28 to TRBJ1-1; D perhaps matches TRBD1 (6 bases). The length of the CDR3 is 15 residues. V lost 2 bases to trimming and J lost 3 bases, with 13 bases between them. Germline assignment: CDR1 MDHEN and CDR2 SYDVKM. Written as DNA, the CDR3 is TGTGCCAGCAGTTTAATGCGGGGGCATGACACTGAAGCTTTCTTT. Translated: CASSLMRGHDTEAFF.

V and J are TRBV7-3 and TRBJ2-2, with D maybe TRBD2 (6 bases). This CDR3 is 14 amino acids long. Per the germline V gene, CDR1 is SGHTA and CDR2 is FQGTGA. V was pared by 5 bases and J by 6 bases, with 13 bases between. The CDR3 loop is CASSPGGAAGELFF. The CDR3 DNA reads TGTGCCAGCAGCCCCGGAGGGGCGGCCGGGGAGCTGTTTTTT.

This chain links TRBV9 with TRBJ1-5, with a weak D call TRBD1 (5 bases). The CDR3 length is 15 residues. V lost 6 bases, J lost 0 bases, and 13 bases lay in between. The germline gives CDR1 SGDLS, CDR2 YYNGEE. CDR3 sequence: CASTRDGYSNQPQHF. In DNA form, the CDR3 reads TGTGCCAGCACACGGGACGGGTATAGCAATCAGCCCCAGCATTTT.

This clonotype was counted a few times. The CDR3 nucleotides are TGTGCCAGCCCGAGGGAGACCCAGTACTTC. Translation: CASPRETQYF. The chain links TRBV25-1 to TRBJ2-5; D unresolved. Deletions cut 8 bases from V and 5 bases from J, with 6 bases between. The germline CDR1 and CDR2 sequences are MGHDK and SYGVNS. The length of the CDR3 is 10 residues.

In this sample, this clonotype turned up many times. The CDR3 sequence: CSAKSGGTPEQYF. DNA of the CDR3: TGCAGTGCTAAGTCAGGGGGGACTCCAGAGCAGTACTTC. The chain employs TRBV20-1 and TRBJ2-7; maybe TRBD1 (7 bases). CDR1 DFQATT and CDR2 SNEGSKA come from the germline V gene (reference sequence). The V end was cut by 4 bases, the J end by 7 bases, with 17 bases between. The CDR3 has 13 residues.

This clonotype was found many times. This chain joins TRBV2 and TRBJ2-2, with a possible D match to TRBD2 (5 bases). In germline, CDR1 is SNHLY, CDR2 FYNNEI. The V gene lost 4 bases and the J gene lost 3 bases, with 12 bases spanning the gap. The length of the CDR3 is 15 residues. The CDR3 is CASSAGRFDTGELFF. The CDR3 DNA reads TGTGCCAGCAGTGCTGGGAGATTTGACACCGGGGAGCTGTTTTTT.

The rearrangement joins TRBV7-2 to TRBJ2-7; 7 bases map to TRBD1. The ends lost 5 bases at V and 8 bases at J; junction bases unmatched: 9. Per the germline V gene, CDR1 is SGHTA and CDR2 is FQGNSA. There are 13 residues in the CDR3. CDR3 nucleotides: TGTGCCAGCAGCCCCGGGACAGCCTTAAAGCAGTACTTC. It specifies CASSPGTALKQYF. The whole variable domain, remainder taken from reference TRBV7-2 and TRBJ2-7, is GAGVSQSPSNKVTEKGKDVELRCDPISGHTALYWYRQSLGQGLEFLIYFQGNSAPDKSGLPSDRFSAERTGGSVSTLTIQRTQQEDSAVYLCASSPGTALKQYFGPGTRLTVT.

The V call is TRBV20-1, the J call TRBJ2-1; 8 bases fit TRBD2. Trimming removed 1 base from V and 6 bases from J; junction bases left unmatched: 11. CDR1 is DFQATT, CDR2 SNEGSKA, per germline (reference sequence). CDR3 length equals 16 residues. The CDR3 region has the DNA TGCAGTGCTAGAGGTACGAGCGGGGGATCATCCAATGAGCAGTTCTTC. Amino acid sequence: CSARGTSGGSSNEQFF.

This clonotype showed up just a few times. The V call is TRBV4-2, the J call TRBJ2-5; 12 bases align to TRBD2. The CDR3 has 17 amino acids. Germline CDR1 reads LGHNA; CDR2 reads YNFKEQ. V gave up 1 base and J gave up 3 bases; unmatched junction bases: 6. The CDR3, as DNA: TGTGCCAGCAGCCAAGGGACTAGCGGGAAGGGAGAAGAGACCCAGTACTTC. Translating gives CASSQGTSGKGEETQYF.

The chain joins TRBV29-1 to TRBJ2-1, with a possible D match to TRBD2 (7 bases). CDR1 SQVTM and CDR2 ANQGSEA come from the germline V gene. V dropped 6 bases and J dropped 6 bases, with 18 bases sitting between them. CDR3 length: 14 residues. CDR3 bases: TGCAGCGTGCAATGGGGGGGCCAGGCCAATGAGCAGTTCTTC. Translated: CSVQWGGQANEQFF.

This clonotype was found many times. The J gene is TRBJ1-5, the V gene TRBV2; 7 bases are shared with TRBD1. The CDR3 is 15 amino acids. The ends lost 6 bases at V and 1 base at J; junction bases unmatched: 6. The germline V gene has CDR1 SNHLY and CDR2 FYNNEI. CDR3 DNA sequence: TGTGCCAGCAGGAGACAGGGTATGAGCAATCAGCCCCAGCATTTT. Translating gives CASRRQGMSNQPQHF.